This T cell receptor (beta chain) was observed in a study of T-cell memory formation after mild COVID-19. Findings and caveats of the study: Some SARS-CoV-2-responding clones were already detected in memory before infection.

Employing constant-segment primers, 5'RACE generated TCR alpha and TCR beta cDNA libraries bearing sample barcodes and UMIs. One entry per CDR3 protein results from TCRdb running MiXCR on the 5' RACE reads. The data show a few hundred thousand distinct CDR3 sequences, around a tenth seen once. The V segment lost 3 bases and the J segment 2 bases; nucleotides outside the gene matches: 5. Germline CDR1 is MGHRA and CDR2 is YSYEKL. CDR3 size: 15 residues. On this clonotype: As yet, its antigen is unknown.

The sample taken for sequencing was PBMCs or a T cell subset sorted from them (not recorded which). The clonotype comes from a man between 18 and 35 years old who had mild COVID-19 (a few samples of this study predate the infection). Cell type and time point are not known. V and J are TRBV4-1 and TRBJ1-2, with TRBD1 matching over 8 bases. The CDR3 DNA sequence: TGCGCCAGCAGCCACACGACAGGGGAGAACTATGGCTACACCTTC. Its translation: CASSHTTGENYGYTF.